One sample yielded the 19 T cell receptor beta chains listed below, sequenced in a study of blood T cell repertoires in COVID-19. Produced via immunoSEQ multiplex PCR; TCRdb's table is partial and in-frame only. The table includes about 100,000 clones, approximately 80% detected once. Sequencing used peripheral blood. Every receptor here comes from a man between 65 and 85 years old with active or convalescent COVID-19.

This clone showed up just a few times. The CDR3 coding sequence is TGCAGCGTTCAGGCGGGGGCAAGCTCCTACGAGCAGTACTTC. The encoded protein is CSVQAGASSYEQYF. The gene calls are TRBV29-1 and TRBJ2-7; tentative D call: TRBD2 (7 bases). The germline gives CDR1 SQVTM, CDR2 ANQGSEA. V lost 5 bases and J lost 0, with 14 bases in between. The CDR3 is made up of 14 amino acids.

This sequence joins TRBV19 and TRBJ2-7; 11 bases line up with TRBD2. The CDR3 extends over 16 amino acids. V was pared by 5 bases and J by 1 base, with 7 bases of the junction left unmatched. From germline, CDR1 is LNHDA and CDR2 SQIVND (reference sequence). CDR3 DNA sequence: TGTGCCAGTAGTCCGTCTAGCGGGAGGACGTCCTACGAGCAGTACTTC. It is translated as CASSPSSGRTSYEQYF.

The rearrangement joins TRBV7-9 to TRBJ2-3; 13 bases fit TRBD2. The germline V gene has CDR1 SEHNR and CDR2 FQNEAQ (reference sequence). CDR3 length: 16 amino acids. Trimming removed 1 base from V and 7 bases from J; junction bases left unmatched: 5. CDR3 coding DNA: TGTGCCAGCAGCTTAGAGGGACTAGCGGGATTGCATACGCAGTATTTT. Translating gives CASSLEGLAGLHTQYF. The entire variable domain, with the rest obtained from reference TRBV7-9 and TRBJ2-3, is as follows: DTGVSQNPRHKITKRGQNVTFRCDPISEHNRLYWYRQTLGQGPEFLTYFQNEAQLEKSRLLSDRFSAERPKGSFSTLEIQRTEQGDSAMYLCASSLEGLAGLHTQYFGPGTRLTVL.

The chain employs TRBV9 and TRBJ2-1; 11 nucleotides align to TRBD2. The CDR3 runs to 16 residues. The V gene's germline CDR1 is SGDLS and CDR2 YYNGEE. Trimming took 4 bases from V and 8 from J; bases not matched to a gene: 11. The CDR3: CASSLRGSGGADEQFF. In DNA form, the CDR3 reads TGTGCCAGCAGCCTCAGAGGTAGCGGGGGGGCCGATGAGCAGTTCTTC.

This chain's CDR3 is CASSPMTGGRDTQYF. CDR3 DNA sequence: TGTGCCAGCTCACCCATGACAGGGGGGCGAGATACGCAGTATTTT. This chain links TRBV18 with TRBJ2-3; TRBD1 matches at 9 bases. CDR1 KGHSH and CDR2 LQKENI come from the germline V gene. V gave up 3 bases and J gave up 5 bases; unmatched junction bases: 6. This CDR3 spans 15 amino acids.

V and J are TRBV6-5 and TRBJ1-1; D is ambiguous. Germline CDR1 MNHEY, CDR2 SVGAGI. CDR3 size: 14 residues. The V end lost 6 bases, the J end lost 0 bases, and 11 bases lay between the germline ends. The DNA of the CDR3 is TGTGCCAGCAGGAGGGCCATTCTGAACACTGAAGCTTTCTTT. Amino acids: CASRRAILNTEAFF.

V and J are TRBV15 and TRBJ1-6, with D maybe TRBD1 (5 bases). V lost 8 bases to trimming and J lost 5 bases, with 13 bases between them. The CDR3 is made up of 14 amino acids. Germline-derived CDR1 and CDR2 are LNHNV and YYDKDF (reference sequence). This CDR3 is CATRLTEDNSPLHF. The CDR3 DNA reads as TGTGCCACCCGCCTGACAGAAGATAATTCACCCCTCCACTTT.

The V gene is TRBV24-1, the J gene TRBJ1-1; no reliable D call. The length of the CDR3 is 15 residues. Trimming cost V 6 bases and J 0 bases, with 13 bases left between them. Per germline, CDR1 KGHDR and CDR2 SFDVKD. CDR3 in amino acids: CATSTARGMNTEAFF. The CDR3 region has the DNA TGTGCCACCAGTACGGCCCGGGGAATGAACACTGAAGCTTTCTTT.

This clone has a single count. This chain joins TRBV21-1 and TRBJ2-3; TRBD2, the table's D call, was not compared with the DNA. TRBV21-1 is shown as a pseudogene. This CDR3 spans 22 amino acids. CDR3 nucleotides: TGTGCCAGCAGCAAAAAGGGTTTGGGACTAGCGGGAGGATTAAAAAGAACAGATACGCAGTATTTT. It translates to CASSKKGLGLAGGLKRTDTQYF.

The chain links TRBV12-3 or TRBV12-4 to TRBJ1-5, with D possibly matching TRBD1 (5 bases). The CDR3 sequence is 13 residues long. Trimming stripped 7 bases from V and 2 bases from J, with 9 bases between. In DNA, the CDR3 is TGTGCCAGCACCCCGACAGGCAATCAGCCCCAGCATTTT. Translated, it gives CASTPTGNQPQHF.

This chain uses TRBV7-9 with TRBJ1-1; D gene unclear. V dropped 5 bases and J dropped 0 bases, with 13 bases sitting between them. This CDR3 has 15 residues. Germline V gene data show CDR1 as SEHNR and CDR2 as FQNEAQ (reference sequence). The DNA for the CDR3 is TGTGCCAGCAGCCAATTTCGTACTTTGAACACTGAAGCTTTCTTT. It specifies CASSQFRTLNTEAFF.

V is TRBV3-1 (or the pseudogene TRBV3-2) and J is TRBJ2-5; TRBD1 might be the D (6 bases). The germline V and J ends were trimmed by 3 bases and 5 bases, with 16 bases remaining between them. The CDR3 contains 15 residues. The germline V gene encodes CDR1 LGHDT and CDR2 YNNKEL (reference sequence). The CDR3 nucleotides are TGTGCCAGCAGCCACGGGTTAGGGGGTCGTGAGACCCAGTACTTC. Translation gives CASSHGLGGRETQYF.

The chain joins TRBV18 to TRBJ2-6, with 7 bases identical to TRBD2. Germline CDR1 is KGHSH and CDR2 is LQKENI. The trim removed 2 bases at V and 2 bases at J, leaving 3 bases unmatched. The CDR3 runs 16 residues. The DNA for the CDR3 is TGTGCCAGCTCACCAGTGGGGGGGACTGGGGCCAACGTCCTGACTTTC. Its protein is CASSPVGGTGANVLTF.

The rearrangement uses TRBV11-2 and TRBJ1-4; D is ambiguous. CDR1 SGHAT and CDR2 FQNNGV come from the germline V gene. The CDR3 has 14 residues. V lost 0 bases, J lost 4 bases, and 6 bases lay in between. CDR3 region: CASSLDRINEKLFF. CDR3 bases: TGTGCCAGCAGCTTAGACAGGATTAATGAAAAACTGTTTTTT.

V and J are TRBV15 and TRBJ1-4; D ambiguous. V was clipped by 1 base and J by 8 bases, with 26 bases between them. The CDR3 runs to 19 residues. CDR1 and CDR2 (germline): LNHNV, YYDKDF (reference sequence). The CDR3, as DNA: TGTGCCACCAGCAGAGGGGCCATGGGTCTGGGAGCGAACTCAGAAAAACTGTTTTTT. Protein: CATSRGAMGLGANSEKLFF.

The chain is built from TRBV5-6 and TRBJ1-1, with D hard to call. Germline V gene sequence: CDR1 SGHDT, CDR2 YYEEEE. The V end lost 0 bases, the J end lost 3 bases, and 12 bases lay between the germline ends. This CDR3 contains 15 residues. The CDR3 region has the DNA TGTGCCAGCAGCTTGGCTACGAGGGTCGACACTGAAGCTTTCTTT. Translating it yields CASSLATRVDTEAFF.

The rearrangement uses TRBV5-1 and TRBJ2-1; 16 bases align to TRBD2. This CDR3 has 17 amino acids. CDR1 is SGHRS, CDR2 YFSETQ, per germline. V lost 3 bases and J lost 5; bases outside the gene matches: 5. Here the CDR3 DNA reads TGCGCCAGCAGCTCGGGACTAGCGGGAGGGTCGAACAATGAGCAGTTCTTC. Its protein is CASSSGLAGGSNNEQFF.

This chain joins TRBV15 and TRBJ1-2; D perhaps matches TRBD1 (6 bases). This CDR3 spans 16 amino acids. Germline V gene sequence: CDR1 LNHNV, CDR2 YYDKDF (reference sequence). The V gene lost 3 bases and the J gene lost 2 bases, with 16 bases spanning the gap. The CDR3 coding sequence is TGTGCCACCAGCAGTGGACAGTCTGAGTACAACTATGGCTACACCTTC. Amino acids: CATSSGQSEYNYGYTF.

V gene TRBV27 combines with J gene TRBJ2-5; D gene uncertain. Germline CDR1 MNHEY, CDR2 SMNVEV (reference sequence). This CDR3 comprises 13 residues. The V end lost 6 bases, the J end lost 5 bases, and 13 bases lay between the germline ends. CDR3 nucleotide sequence: TGTGCCAGCAGCCTCCTAGGATTTGAGACCCAGTACTTC. Translated: CASSLLGFETQYF.